This T cell receptor (beta chain) is from a study of shared clonotypes between healthy human individuals. Whole-study context: In total, the donors were a couple of women and a few men aged 18 to 49.

Using immunoSEQ multiplex PCR, the repertoire was profiled, and TCRdb retains in-frame clones only, with some absent. The repertoire holds 450,000 to 550,000 clones, with around 79% as singletons. Recent acute infections and vaccinations were absent in the healthy HIV-negative adult donors. In unsorted samples, genomic DNA was obtained using 75 million to 90 million PBMCs. This clone was found once. Trimming removed 4 bases from V and 6 bases from J, with 16 bases in between. From germline, CDR1 is SGHRS and CDR2 YFSETQ. This CDR3 has 14 residues. The clonotype comes from a woman in her thirties or forties in good health. Some clones in this sample may be carry-over from other donors' samples. Sequencing input: PBMCs. V gene TRBV5-1 combines with J gene TRBJ1-1; D is possibly TRBD1 (6 bases). For the CDR3, the DNA is TGCGCCAGCAGCGGACAGAACGATAACGCTGAAGCTTTCTTT. It yields the protein CASSGQNDNAEAFF. The complete variable domain, with remaining parts taken from reference TRBV5-1 and TRBJ1-1, reads KAGVTQTPRYLIKTRGQQVTLSCSPISGHRSVSWYQQTPGQGLQFLFEYFSETQRNKGNFPGRFSGRQFSNSRSEMNVSTLELGDSALYLCASSGQNDNAEAFFGQGTRLTVV.